This T cell receptor beta chain was found in a study of a mutant IDH1 vaccine in newly diagnosed glioma. The time point here: baseline, week 1 (first vaccination visit). Treatment meaning: pre-vaccination baseline after standard-of-care therapy. Sequenced by immunoSEQ multiplex PCR; TCRdb stores in-frame clones only, minus some. The sample contains 75,000 to 100,000 clones, approximately 90% of which appear only once. Germline assignment: CDR1 SGDLS and CDR2 YYNGEE. The V and J ends lost 6 bases and 2 bases, in that order; junction bases with no gene match: 4. The CDR3 is made up of 15 amino acids. This receptor was taken from a woman between 45 and 60 years old with glioma. The chain carries TRBV9 and TRBJ2-2; 10 bases are a match to TRBD1. The material sequenced was PBMCs, taken from a glioma patient treated with radiotherapy, temozolomide or both. The CDR3 DNA sequence: TGTGCCAGCAAAGGGACAGGGGCTAACACCGGGGAGCTGTTTTTT. Protein sequence: CASKGTGANTGELFF.